These 24 T cell receptor beta chains share one sample of origin, sequenced in a study of Graves' ophthalmopathy and Graves' hyperthyroidism. RNA transcripts were the template, and TCR beta CDR3 regions were amplified from them. HTBI-primed RT-PCR formed the first round, and a multiplex PCR formed the second. TCRdb recomputed calls from the multiplex PCR reads with MiXCR, one row per CDR3 protein. The data hold about 150,000 distinct CDR3 sequences, with 37% observed a single time. The material sequenced was peripheral blood. The source is a middle-aged woman with Graves' ophthalmopathy.

This clonotype occurred once. The chain recombines TRBV5-6 with TRBJ1-1; 7 bases line up with TRBD1. The germline V gene has CDR1 SGHDT and CDR2 YYEEEE. V lost 3 bases and J lost 8; bases outside the gene matches: 22. The CDR3 is 18 residues long. This CDR3 is CASSSGATGRFPSTEAFF. In DNA form, the CDR3 reads TGTGCCAGCAGCTCGGGGGCGACAGGGAGGTTTCCGTCCACCGAAGCTTTCTTT.

This clonotype is a singleton in its sample. The rearrangement uses TRBV27 and TRBJ1-5, with 8 nucleotides matching TRBD1. There are 15 residues in the CDR3. From germline, CDR1 is MNHEY and CDR2 SMNVEV (reference sequence). Unmatched junction bases numbered 2, after V lost 4 bases and J lost 0 bases. This chain's CDR3 is CASSSTGVSNQPQHF. The CDR3 DNA follows: TGTGCCAGCAGTTCGACAGGGGTTAGCAATCAGCCCCAGCATTTT.

This sequence joins TRBV12-3 or TRBV12-4 and TRBJ1-1; 9 nucleotides match TRBD1. This CDR3 spans 15 amino acids. Trimming at V came to 6 bases and at J to 0 bases, leaving 5 bases not matched to a gene. The CDR3, as DNA: TGTGCCAGCAGGCGTCGGACAGGGGTGAACACTGAAGCTTTCTTT. This codes for CASRRRTGVNTEAFF.

The chain joins TRBV7-2 to TRBJ2-5; D remains unclear. Germline V gives CDR1 SGHTA, CDR2 FQGNSA. This CDR3 is 13 amino acids long. Trimming left V 5 bases short and J 3 bases short, with 10 bases between. The CDR3 DNA reads TGTGCCAGCAGCCACGGGTCAGAAGAGACCCAGTACTTC. It encodes CASSHGSEETQYF.

This clonotype was recorded many times. V usage is TRBV12-3 or TRBV12-4 and J usage is TRBJ1-4, with 7 nucleotides matching TRBD1. This CDR3 is built from 15 residues. The V segment lost 6 bases and the J segment 3 bases; nucleotides outside the gene matches: 7. The CDR3 sequence is CASRLGQASNEKLFF. In nucleotides, the CDR3 is TGTGCCAGCAGACTCGGACAGGCGTCTAATGAAAAACTGTTTTTT.

The gene calls are TRBV6-2 or TRBV6-3 and TRBJ1-2; D may be TRBD1 (6 bases). Germline V gene lookup returns CDR1 MNHEY and CDR2 SVGEGT. V was trimmed by 6 bases and J by 1 base, leaving 18 bases between them. The CDR3 has 16 residues. CDR3 sequence (DNA): TGTGCCAGCAGACCATCCGGCCAGGGGCTTAACTATGGCTACACCTTC. Translated: CASRPSGQGLNYGYTF.

In DNA, the CDR3 is TGCGCCAGCAGCTCGGGACTAGCACCTTGCGAGCAGTACTTC. Translation gives CASSSGLAPCEQYF. V is TRBV5-1 and J is TRBJ2-7; TRBD2 agrees at 9 bases. The CDR3 has 14 amino acids. V was clipped by 3 bases and J by 6 bases; unmatched bases: 7. Germline-derived CDR1 and CDR2 are SGHRS and YFSETQ.

The V call is TRBV28, the J call TRBJ1-2; D not certain. The CDR3 covers 15 residues. V was trimmed by 2 bases and J by 8 bases, leaving 18 bases between them. Germline CDR1 reads MDHEN; CDR2 reads SYDVKM. CDR3 sequence (DNA): TGTGCCAGCAGTTTAAATATCGGACCCTCTAGGGGCTACACCTTC. It translates to CASSLNIGPSRGYTF.

This clonotype was seen ten or more times. V and J are TRBV29-1 and TRBJ2-5; 12 nucleotides align to TRBD1. This CDR3 has 15 residues. Germline V CDR1 and CDR2: SQVTM, ANQGSEA. J lost 5 bases, V lost 5 bases, and 9 bases had no gene match. The CDR3 DNA follows: TGCAGCGTTTCCCGGGACAGGGGGCTCGGGGAGACCCAGTACTTC. It translates to CSVSRDRGLGETQYF.

This clonotype was seen ten or more times. The chain carries TRBV4-1 and TRBJ2-5; 11 nucleotides line up with TRBD1. CDR3 size: 15 residues. J lost 5 bases, V lost 0 bases, and 2 bases had no gene match. The V gene's germline CDR1 is MGHRA and CDR2 YSYEKL. The CDR3 here is CASSQEDRGLETQYF. The CDR3 region has the DNA TGCGCCAGCAGCCAAGAGGACAGGGGGCTGGAGACCCAGTACTTC.

This clonotype was seen ten or more times. The chain is built from TRBV5-1 and TRBJ2-2, with D maybe TRBD2 (5 bases). This CDR3 is built from 16 residues. Trimming shortened V by 4 bases and J by 2 bases, and 15 bases separated the two germline ends. In germline, CDR1 is SGHRS, CDR2 YFSETQ. The chain's CDR3 is CASSPGVGLNTGELFF. Written as DNA, the CDR3 is TGCGCCAGCAGCCCTGGGGTAGGACTCAACACCGGGGAGCTGTTTTTT.

This clonotype was found a few times. V usage is TRBV6-5 and J usage is TRBJ1-2, with 7 bases aligning to TRBD1. Germline V gene lookup returns CDR1 MNHEY and CDR2 SVGAGI. The length of the CDR3 is 14 residues. V shed 7 bases and J 2 bases; nucleotides not matched to a gene: 7. The CDR3 sequence: CASKYRGGNYGYTF. The CDR3 DNA follows: TGTGCCAGCAAATACCGAGGGGGCAACTATGGCTACACCTTC.

On this clonotype: The CDR3 ends on some other residue instead of the conserved phenylalanine or tryptophan, so this is likely a read error. This sequence joins TRBV6-2 or TRBV6-3 and TRBJ2-4; 7 bases line up with TRBD2. The CDR3 has 13 amino acids. The trim removed 5 bases at V and 8 bases at J, leaving 6 bases unmatched. Germline V lookup: CDR1 MNHEY, CDR2 SVGEGT. The CDR3 DNA follows: TGTGCCAGCAGTACGGGCCGGGGGGACATTCAGTACCTC. It is translated as CASSTGRGDIQYL.

This clonotype was counted many times. The CDR3 loop reads CASSEEQGNQPQHF. Here the CDR3 DNA reads TGTGCCAGCAGTGAAGAACAGGGGAATCAGCCCCAGCATTTT. V gene TRBV6-1 combines with J gene TRBJ1-5; 7 bases are a match to TRBD1. Germline V gene sequence: CDR1 MNHNS, CDR2 SASEGT. Unmatched junction bases numbered 1, after V lost 1 base and J lost 4 bases. The CDR3 loop spans 14 amino acids.

The rearrangement joins TRBV6-1 to TRBJ2-7; 13 bases are a match to TRBD2. The CDR3 runs to 15 residues. The V gene end was trimmed by 5 bases and the J gene end by 3 bases; junction bases not matched to a gene: 4. Per the germline V gene, CDR1 is MNHNS and CDR2 is SASEGT. The CDR3 sequence: CASSPGTSGIYEQYF. The CDR3 nucleotides are TGTGCCAGCAGTCCCGGGACTAGCGGGATCTACGAGCAGTACTTC.

The CDR3 DNA follows: TGTGCCAGCAGTCTCTCGACAGGGGTCGGCGAGGAGACCCAGTACTTC. Its protein is CASSLSTGVGEETQYF. This chain uses TRBV6-5 with TRBJ2-5, with 8 bases fitting TRBD1. The CDR3 loop spans 16 amino acids. The germline CDR1 and CDR2 sequences are MNHEY and SVGAGI. The junction had 13 bases not matched to a gene; V was cut back by 5 bases and J by 5 bases.

Ten or more counts support this clonotype. The V and J genes are TRBV11-2 and TRBJ2-5, with TRBD2 as a possible D gene (7 bases). Trimming took off 5 bases at V and 5 bases at J, with 18 bases between the two ends. CDR1 SGHAT and CDR2 FQNNGV come from the germline V gene. CDR3 length equals 15 residues. The CDR3 protein is CASSPVGGLAETQYF. The CDR3 coding sequence is TGTGCCAGCAGCCCAGTGGGGGGGCTAGCGGAGACCCAGTACTTC.

This chain joins TRBV6-2 or TRBV6-3 and TRBJ2-7; 9 positions match TRBD2. V lost 3 bases to trimming and J lost 0 bases; unmatched junction nucleotides: 9. CDR1 and CDR2 from the germline V gene are MNHEY and SVGEGT. The CDR3 runs to 17 residues. CDR3 bases: TGTGCCAGCAGTTATTCCCTTCTAGCGGGGAGCTCCTACGAGCAGTACTTC. Amino acids: CASSYSLLAGSSYEQYF.

Here the CDR3 reads CASRGGHVYYYGYTF. In nucleotides, the CDR3 is TGTGCCAGCCGAGGGGGACATGTGTATTACTATGGCTACACCTTC. This chain joins TRBV28 and TRBJ1-2, with a tentative D call TRBD1 (6 bases). Trimming removed 8 bases from V and 3 bases from J, with 19 bases in between. The CDR3 runs 15 residues. Germline V gives CDR1 MDHEN, CDR2 SYDVKM.

This clonotype occurred many times. The chain has TRBV7-8 and TRBJ1-4; D is uncertain. This CDR3 comprises 15 residues. Germline loops: CDR1 SGHVS, CDR2 FQNEAQ. Trimming stripped 2 bases from V and 9 bases from J, with 16 bases between. This CDR3 is CASSLRSGVAQKLFF. The CDR3 region has the DNA TGTGCCAGCAGCTTACGGTCTGGGGTAGCGCAAAAACTGTTTTTT.

This clonotype was counted at least ten times. This chain links TRBV3-1 with TRBJ2-7; D is unclear. V lost 1 base, J lost 3 bases, and 7 bases lay in between. This CDR3 has 13 residues. Looked up from germline, CDR1 is LGHDT and CDR2 is YNNKEL (reference sequence). The CDR3 loop is CASSQAAFYEQYF. The CDR3 nucleotides are TGTGCCAGCAGCCAAGCGGCTTTCTACGAGCAGTACTTC.

This clonotype has a count of ten or more. Written as DNA, the CDR3 is TGTGCCAGCAGCTTACGGGTGGGGGGCAATCAGCCCCAGCATTTT. Protein product: CASSLRVGGNQPQHF. The rearrangement joins TRBV5-5 to TRBJ1-5; D is possibly TRBD1 (5 bases). Germline CDR1 SGHKS, CDR2 YYEKEE (reference sequence). V was cut by 2 bases and J by 2 bases, with 11 bases left in between. This CDR3 region has 15 residues.

This clonotype was seen many times. This chain joins TRBV2 and TRBJ2-5; tentatively, D is TRBD1 or TRBD2 (5 bases each). This CDR3 has 14 residues. Germline V gene lookup returns CDR1 SNHLY and CDR2 FYNNEI. Trimming removed 5 bases at V and 0 bases at J, with 10 bases between. CDR3 residues: CASSLGPNQETQYF. CDR3 coding DNA: TGTGCCAGCAGTCTGGGACCAAACCAAGAGACCCAGTACTTC.

The chain couples TRBV6-1 to TRBJ2-7, with D perhaps TRBD2 (6 bases). The V gene lost 6 bases and the J gene lost 3 bases, with 9 bases spanning the gap. Germline CDR1 and CDR2: MNHNS and SASEGT. The CDR3 consists of 12 residues. CDR3 in amino acids: CASRPTSYEQYF. The DNA of the CDR3 is TGTGCCAGCAGGCCGACTAGCTACGAGCAGTACTTC.